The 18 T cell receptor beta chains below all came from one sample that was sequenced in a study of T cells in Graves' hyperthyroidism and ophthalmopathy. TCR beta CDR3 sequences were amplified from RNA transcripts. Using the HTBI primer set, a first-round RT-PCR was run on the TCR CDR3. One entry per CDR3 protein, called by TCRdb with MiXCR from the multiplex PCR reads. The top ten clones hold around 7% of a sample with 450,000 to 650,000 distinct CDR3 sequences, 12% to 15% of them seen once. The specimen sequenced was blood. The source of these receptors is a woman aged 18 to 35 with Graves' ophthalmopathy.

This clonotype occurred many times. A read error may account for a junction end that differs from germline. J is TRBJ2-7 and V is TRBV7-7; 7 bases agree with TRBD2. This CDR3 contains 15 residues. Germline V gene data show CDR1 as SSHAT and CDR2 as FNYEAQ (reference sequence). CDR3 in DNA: TGTGCTAGCAGCCCAACCCCTAGCGGACTGTACGAGCAGTACTTC. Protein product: CASSPTPSGLYEQYF.

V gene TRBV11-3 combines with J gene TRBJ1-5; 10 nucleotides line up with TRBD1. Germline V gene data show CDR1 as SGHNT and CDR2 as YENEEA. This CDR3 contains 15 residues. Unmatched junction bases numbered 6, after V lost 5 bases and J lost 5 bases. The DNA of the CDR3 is TGTGCCAGCAGCAACCCCGGGACAGGGGATCAGCCCCAGCATTTT. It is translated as CASSNPGTGDQPQHF.

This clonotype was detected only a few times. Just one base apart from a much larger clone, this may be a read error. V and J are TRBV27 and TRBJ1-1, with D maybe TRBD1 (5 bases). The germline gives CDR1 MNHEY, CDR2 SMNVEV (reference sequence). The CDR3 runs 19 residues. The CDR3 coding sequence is TGTGCCAGCAGTTTCTTCCCGGCAGGGATTGGGAGTACGAACATTGAAGCTTTCTTT. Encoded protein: CASSFFPAGIGSTNIEAFF.

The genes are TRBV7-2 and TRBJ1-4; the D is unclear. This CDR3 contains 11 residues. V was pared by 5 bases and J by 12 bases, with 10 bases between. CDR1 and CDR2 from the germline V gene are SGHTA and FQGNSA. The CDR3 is CASSVREELFF. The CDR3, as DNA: TGTGCCAGCAGCGTCCGGGAGGAACTGTTTTTT.

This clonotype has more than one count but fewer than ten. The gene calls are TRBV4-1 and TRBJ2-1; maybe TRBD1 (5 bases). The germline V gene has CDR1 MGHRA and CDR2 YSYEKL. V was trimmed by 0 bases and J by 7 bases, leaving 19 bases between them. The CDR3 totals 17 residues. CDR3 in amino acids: CASSQDPLGSRGNEQFF. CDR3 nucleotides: TGCGCCAGCAGCCAAGATCCCTTGGGTAGTAGGGGTAATGAGCAGTTCTTC.

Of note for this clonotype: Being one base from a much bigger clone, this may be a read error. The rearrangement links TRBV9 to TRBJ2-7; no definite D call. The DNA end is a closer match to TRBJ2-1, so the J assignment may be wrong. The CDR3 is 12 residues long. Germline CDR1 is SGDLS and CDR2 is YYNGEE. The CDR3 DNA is TGTGCCAGCAGCGTAGACCCCTACGAGCAGTTCTTC. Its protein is CASSVDPYEQFF.

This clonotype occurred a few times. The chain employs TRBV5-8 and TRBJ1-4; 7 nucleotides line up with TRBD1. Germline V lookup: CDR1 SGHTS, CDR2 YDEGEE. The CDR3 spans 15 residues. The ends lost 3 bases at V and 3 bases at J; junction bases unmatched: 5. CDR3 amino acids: CASSWPGTANEKLFF. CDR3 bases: TGTGCCAGCAGCTGGCCCGGGACAGCTAATGAAAAACTGTTTTTT.

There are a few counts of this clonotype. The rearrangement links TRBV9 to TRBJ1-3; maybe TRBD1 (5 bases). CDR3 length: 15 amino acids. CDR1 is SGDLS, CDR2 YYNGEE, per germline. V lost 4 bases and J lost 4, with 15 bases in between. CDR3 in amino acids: CASSSRDLRGNTIYF. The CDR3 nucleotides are TGTGCCAGCAGCTCAAGGGACTTAAGAGGAAACACCATATATTTT.

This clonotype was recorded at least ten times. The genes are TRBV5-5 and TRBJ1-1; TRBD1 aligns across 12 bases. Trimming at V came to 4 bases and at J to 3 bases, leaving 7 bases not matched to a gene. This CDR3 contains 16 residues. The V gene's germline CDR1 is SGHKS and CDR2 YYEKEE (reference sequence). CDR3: CASSPRWDRGHTEAFF. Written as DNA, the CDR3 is TGTGCCAGCAGCCCCAGGTGGGACAGGGGGCACACTGAAGCTTTCTTT.

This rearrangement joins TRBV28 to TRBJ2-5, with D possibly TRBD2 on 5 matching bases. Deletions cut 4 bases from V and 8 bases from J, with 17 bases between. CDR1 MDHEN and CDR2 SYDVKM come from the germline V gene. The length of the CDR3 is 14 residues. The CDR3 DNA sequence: TGTGCCAGCAGTTATAGCGTGAGAATGGAAACCCAGTACTTC. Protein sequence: CASSYSVRMETQYF.

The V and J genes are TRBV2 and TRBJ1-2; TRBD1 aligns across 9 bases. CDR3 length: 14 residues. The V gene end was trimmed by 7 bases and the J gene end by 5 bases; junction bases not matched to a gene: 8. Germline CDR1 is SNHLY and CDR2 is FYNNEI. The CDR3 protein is CASIGQGKTYGYTF. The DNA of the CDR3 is TGTGCCAGCATAGGACAGGGGAAGACATATGGCTACACCTTC. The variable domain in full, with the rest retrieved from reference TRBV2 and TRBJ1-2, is EPEVTQTPSHQVTQMGQEVILRCVPISNHLYFYWYRQILGQKVEFLVSFYNNEISEKSEIFDDQFSVERPDGSNFTLKIRSTKLEDSAMYFCASIGQGKTYGYTFGSGTRLTVV.

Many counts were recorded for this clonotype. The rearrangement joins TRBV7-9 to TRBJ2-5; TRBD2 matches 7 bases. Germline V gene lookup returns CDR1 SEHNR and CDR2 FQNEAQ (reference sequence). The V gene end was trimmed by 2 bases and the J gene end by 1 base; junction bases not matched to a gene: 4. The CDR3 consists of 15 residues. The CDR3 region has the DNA TGTGCCAGCAGCTTACAGGGACTAATCCAAGAGACCCAGTACTTC. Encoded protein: CASSLQGLIQETQYF.

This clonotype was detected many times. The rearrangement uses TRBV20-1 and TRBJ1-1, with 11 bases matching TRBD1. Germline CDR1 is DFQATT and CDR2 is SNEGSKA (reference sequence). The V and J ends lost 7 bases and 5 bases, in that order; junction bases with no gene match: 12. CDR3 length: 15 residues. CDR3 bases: TGCAGTGTTCCTAGAGGGACAGGGGGACTAACTGAAGCTTTCTTT. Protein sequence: CSVPRGTGGLTEAFF.

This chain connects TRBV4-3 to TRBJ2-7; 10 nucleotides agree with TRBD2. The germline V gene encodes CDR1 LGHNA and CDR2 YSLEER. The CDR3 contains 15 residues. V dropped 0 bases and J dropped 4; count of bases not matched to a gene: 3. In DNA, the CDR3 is TGCGCCAGCAGCCAAGATCCTAGCGGGGGTTACGAGCAGTACTTC. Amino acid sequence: CASSQDPSGGYEQYF.

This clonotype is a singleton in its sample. This CDR3 reads CATLTGGYTF. The CDR3 DNA follows: TGTGCCACCTTGACGGGTGGCTACACCTTC. This chain links TRBV24-1 with TRBJ1-2; D not certain. In germline, CDR1 is KGHDR, CDR2 SFDVKD. The V and J ends lost 9 bases and 7 bases respectively, with 8 bases between them. CDR3 length: 10 amino acids.

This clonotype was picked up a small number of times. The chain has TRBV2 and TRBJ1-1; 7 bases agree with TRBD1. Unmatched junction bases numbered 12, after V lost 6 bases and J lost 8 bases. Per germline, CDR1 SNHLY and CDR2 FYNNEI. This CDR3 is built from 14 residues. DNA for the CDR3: TGTGCCAGCAGGATCAGGGGGGAAGCAAACGAAGCTTTCTTT. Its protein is CASRIRGEANEAFF.

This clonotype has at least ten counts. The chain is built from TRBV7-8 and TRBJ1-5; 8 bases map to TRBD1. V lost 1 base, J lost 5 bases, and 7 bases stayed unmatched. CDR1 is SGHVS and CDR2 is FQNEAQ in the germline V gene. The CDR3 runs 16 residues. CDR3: CASSLDWTGYYQPQHF. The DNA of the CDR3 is TGTGCCAGCAGCTTAGATTGGACAGGGTATTATCAGCCCCAGCATTTT.

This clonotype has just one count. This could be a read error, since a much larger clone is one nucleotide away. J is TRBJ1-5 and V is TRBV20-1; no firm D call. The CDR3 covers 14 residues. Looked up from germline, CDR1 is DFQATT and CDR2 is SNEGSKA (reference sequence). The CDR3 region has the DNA TGCAGTGCTAGAGAATCGATGGGCAATCAGCCCCGGCATTTT. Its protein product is CSARESMGNQPRHF.